These 26 T cell receptor beta chains were all obtained from the same sample, sequenced in a study of blood T cell repertoires in COVID-19. TCRdb keeps only in-frame clones here, not all; method: immunoSEQ multiplex PCR. The sample has just under 40,000 clones; roughly 94% are singletons. The sequenced sample was peripheral blood. Receptors were obtained from a human donor with active COVID-19. The donor label of this sample is uncertain.

The chain combines TRBV20-1 with TRBJ2-7; 9 bases line up with TRBD2. Germline V lookup: CDR1 DFQATT, CDR2 SNEGSKA (reference sequence). V shed 7 bases, J shed 5 bases, and the junction held 3 bases outside the gene matches. The CDR3 contains 11 residues. CDR3 sequence reads: CSVTSGHEQYF. The CDR3 DNA follows: TGCAGTGTGACTAGCGGTCACGAGCAGTACTTC.

V and J are TRBV5-1 and TRBJ1-6; 7 bases map to TRBD1. The CDR3 is 15 amino acids. The J segment lost 8 bases and the V segment lost 4 bases, leaving 9 bases of the junction unmatched. The germline gives CDR1 SGHRS, CDR2 YFSETQ. The CDR3: CASSRQGAGDSPLHF. The CDR3 DNA follows: TGCGCCAGCAGCCGACAGGGAGCCGGGGATTCACCCCTCCACTTT.

V usage is TRBV29-1 and J usage is TRBJ2-3; TRBD1 matches at 8 bases. Germline CDR1 reads SQVTM; CDR2 reads ANQGSEA. The CDR3 has 15 residues. V was clipped by 0 bases and J by 4 bases; unmatched bases: 6. CDR3 sequence (DNA): TGCAGCGTTGAAGATTGGTCAGGGGGCCCAGATACGCAGTATTTT. This translates into CSVEDWSGGPDTQYF.

The rearrangement links TRBV4-2 to TRBJ2-1, with 9 bases matching TRBD2. Germline CDR1 and CDR2: LGHNA and YNFKEQ. There are 15 residues in the CDR3. Trimming cost V 1 base and J 10 bases; bases outside gene matches: 8. CDR3 sequence (DNA): TGTGCCAGCAGCCAAGTTTTCAGCGGGGGGCCAGAGCAGTTCTTC. It encodes CASSQVFSGGPEQFF.

This rearrangement joins TRBV11-2 to TRBJ2-7; 8 bases align to TRBD1. The CDR3 loop spans 14 amino acids. The V gene's germline CDR1 is SGHAT and CDR2 FQNNGV. V was clipped by 5 bases and J by 1 base; unmatched bases: 4. This chain's CDR3 is CASSIRTGSYEQYF. In DNA, the CDR3 is TGTGCCAGCAGCATTAGGACAGGGTCCTACGAGCAGTACTTC.

V and J are TRBV19 and TRBJ2-1; TRBD2 matches at 11 bases. Germline assignment: CDR1 LNHDA and CDR2 SQIVND (reference sequence). V lost 6 bases and J lost 5; bases outside the gene matches: 3. CDR3 length: 14 amino acids. The CDR3 region has the DNA TGTGCCAGTAGCGGGACTAGCGGAAACAATGAGCAGTTCTTC. Protein sequence: CASSGTSGNNEQFF.

This chain links TRBV5-1 with TRBJ2-6, with TRBD2 as a possible D gene (6 bases). V dropped 0 bases and J dropped 2 bases, with 15 bases sitting between them. There are 18 residues in the CDR3. Germline V gives CDR1 SGHRS, CDR2 YFSETQ. The CDR3 here is CASSLVFRGYTGANVLTF. CDR3 sequence (DNA): TGCGCCAGCAGCTTGGTATTTCGGGGGTATACTGGGGCCAACGTCCTGACTTTC.

This rearrangement joins TRBV11-3 to TRBJ2-1; 9 bases map to TRBD2. Germline V gene data show CDR1 as SGHNT and CDR2 as YENEEA. The CDR3 extends over 16 amino acids. V lost 6 bases, J lost 9 bases, and 15 bases stayed unmatched. The CDR3 is CASRREASGDWGEQFF. The CDR3 nucleotides are TGTGCCAGCAGAAGGGAGGCTAGCGGGGACTGGGGTGAGCAGTTCTTC.

The rearrangement uses TRBV9 and TRBJ2-3; TRBD2 agrees at 11 bases. Germline V gives CDR1 SGDLS, CDR2 YYNGEE. Germline trimming cut 0 bases from V and 0 bases from J; bases unmatched to any gene: 3. This CDR3 spans 17 amino acids. CDR3 DNA: TGTGCCAGCAGCGTAGCTGGGACTAGCGGTAGCACAGATACGCAGTATTTT. Its translation is CASSVAGTSGSTDTQYF.

The chain employs TRBV11-3 and TRBJ1-1; 9 nucleotides match TRBD1. CDR3 size: 14 residues. With V trimmed by 10 bases and J by 2 bases, 8 bases remained unmatched. CDR1 SGHNT and CDR2 YENEEA come from the germline V gene. This chain's CDR3 is CATGRGQGNTEAFF. The CDR3 nucleotides read TGTGCCACCGGAAGGGGACAGGGCAACACTGAAGCTTTCTTT.

The gene calls are TRBV5-1 and TRBJ1-3; D not certain. The CDR3 is 13 residues long. Per the germline V gene, CDR1 is SGHRS and CDR2 is YFSETQ. Trimming stripped 0 bases from V and 4 bases from J, with 5 bases between. CDR3 residues: CASSLDFGNTIYF. The CDR3 nucleotides read TGCGCCAGCAGCTTGGACTTCGGAAACACCATATATTTT. Complete variable domain (other parts from reference TRBV5-1 and TRBJ1-3): KAGVTQTPRYLIKTRGQQVTLSCSPISGHRSVSWYQQTPGQGLQFLFEYFSETQRNKGNFPGRFSGRQFSNSRSEMNVSTLELGDSALYLCASSLDFGNTIYFGEGSWLTVV.

This clone has only one observation. The genes are TRBV7-2 and TRBJ1-2, with D unclear. The ends were cut back, 0 bases at V and 3 bases at J, with 17 bases in the middle. Germline CDR1 SGHTA, CDR2 FQGNSA. CDR3 length equals 17 residues. The CDR3 sequence is CASSLARAKTADYGYTF. The CDR3 nucleotides read TGTGCCAGCAGCTTAGCGCGGGCCAAGACCGCCGACTATGGCTACACCTTC.

This clone was observed once. The rearrangement joins TRBV6-5 to TRBJ2-5, with TRBD1 matching over 9 bases. Germline lookup yields CDR1 MNHEY and CDR2 SVGAGI. V shed 7 bases, J shed 7 bases, and the junction held 7 bases outside the gene matches. This CDR3 is 13 amino acids long. The CDR3 loop is CASTLDRGGTQYF. The CDR3 nucleotides are TGTGCCAGCACCTTGGACAGGGGCGGGACCCAGTACTTC.

Concerning this clone: One end of the junction fails to match germline, which may point to a read error. This chain links TRBV5-6 with TRBJ2-5; TRBD2 might be the D (5 bases). The CDR3 extends over 12 amino acids. The germline V gene encodes CDR1 SGHDT and CDR2 YYEEEE. The CDR3 region is CASSPGGKFGDF. Written as DNA, the CDR3 is TGTGCCAGCAGCCCCGGCGGCAAGTTCGGGGACTTC. The complete variable domain, with remaining parts taken from reference TRBV5-6 and TRBJ2-5, reads DAGVTQSPTHLIKTRGQQVTLRCSPKSGHDTVSWYQQALGQGPQFIFQYYEEEERQRGNFPDRFSGHQFPNYSSELNVNALLLGDSALYLCASSPGGKFGDFGPGTRLLVL.

The chain carries TRBV28 and TRBJ2-7, with TRBD1 identical over 10 bases. This CDR3 region has 14 residues. J lost 6 bases, V lost 6 bases, and 8 bases had no gene match. Germline CDR1 MDHEN, CDR2 SYDVKM. The CDR3 sequence is CASSTPGTGAEQYF. In nucleotides, the CDR3 is TGTGCCAGCAGCACCCCCGGGACAGGGGCCGAGCAGTACTTC. The full variable domain, in which reference TRBV28 and TRBJ2-7 provide the parts outside the CDR3, is DVKVTQSSRYLVKRTGEKVFLECVQDMDHENMFWYRQDPGLGLRLIYFSYDVKMKEKGDIPEGYSVSREKKERFSLILESASTNQTSMYLCASSTPGTGAEQYFGPGTRLTVT.

This chain connects TRBV6-5 to TRBJ2-1; 10 bases match TRBD2. J gave up 4 bases and V 6 bases, and 6 bases lay outside the gene matches. Per the germline V gene, CDR1 is MNHEY and CDR2 is SVGAGI. This CDR3 spans 15 amino acids. This chain's CDR3 is CASRLAGERYNEQFF. CDR3 coding DNA: TGTGCCAGCAGGCTAGCGGGAGAACGATACAATGAGCAGTTCTTC.

This chain links TRBV11-2 with TRBJ2-1; TRBD1 agrees at 7 bases. The CDR3 has 15 amino acids. In germline, CDR1 is SGHAT, CDR2 FQNNGV. The V gene end was trimmed by 5 bases and the J gene end by 3 bases; junction bases not matched to a gene: 7. In DNA form, the CDR3 reads TGTGCCAGCAGCGGCAGGGGGATTAGCTACAATGAGCAGTTCTTC. Protein sequence: CASSGRGISYNEQFF.

CDR3 sequence reads: CASSPGTNQPQHF. The CDR3, as DNA: TGTGCCAGCAGCCCTGGGACTAATCAGCCCCAGCATTTT. The chain recombines TRBV5-6 with TRBJ1-5, with TRBD1 as a possible D gene (5 bases). This CDR3 has 13 residues. The germline V gene encodes CDR1 SGHDT and CDR2 YYEEEE. The V end lost 4 bases, the J end lost 4 bases, and 9 bases lay between the germline ends.

The chain has TRBV4-3 and TRBJ2-2, with 8 positions matching TRBD1. The germline V gene has CDR1 LGHNA and CDR2 YSLEER. The CDR3 has 15 amino acids. The V and J ends lost 4 bases and 6 bases, in that order; junction bases with no gene match: 7. Here the CDR3 DNA reads TGCGCCAGCAGCCGAGGACAGGGAGCCCCCGGGGAGCTGTTTTTT. Protein sequence: CASSRGQGAPGELFF.

The rearrangement links TRBV29-1 to TRBJ2-2; TRBD1 might be the D (7 bases). V lost 5 bases to trimming and J lost 0 bases, with 10 bases between them. The CDR3 runs to 14 residues. CDR1 and CDR2 (germline): SQVTM, ANQGSEA. The CDR3 DNA reads TGCAGCGTTCGGGGGACAGCGAACACCGGGGAGCTGTTTTTT. It codes for CSVRGTANTGELFF.

This chain links TRBV12-5 with TRBJ1-5; 8 nucleotides line up with TRBD1. This CDR3 region has 15 residues. Germline trimming cut 2 bases from V and 0 bases from J; bases unmatched to any gene: 0. Germline loops: CDR1 LGHNT, CDR2 FRNRAP. The CDR3 here is CASGLQGASNQPQHF. The CDR3 coding sequence is TGTGCTAGTGGTTTGCAGGGGGCTAGCAATCAGCCCCAGCATTTT.

V usage is TRBV4-1 and J usage is TRBJ2-7; unclear D gene. This CDR3 has 15 residues. CDR1 is MGHRA and CDR2 is YSYEKL in the germline V gene. V lost 1 base to trimming and J lost 3 bases, with 13 bases between them. This CDR3 is CASSQAPSYGYEQYF. CDR3 DNA sequence: TGCGCCAGCAGCCAAGCGCCTAGTTACGGCTACGAGCAGTACTTC.

This chain joins TRBV15 and TRBJ2-7; the match to TRBD2 covers 7 bases. V trimming: 1 base; J trimming: 6 bases; junction bases outside the gene matches: 15. This CDR3 has 17 residues. Germline assignment: CDR1 LNHNV and CDR2 YYDKDF (reference sequence). CDR3 bases: TGTGCCACCAGCAGAGGCCTCAACCTGGGTGGGGAGGGCGAGCAGTACTTC. This gives the protein CATSRGLNLGGEGEQYF. Full variable domain (missing parts from reference TRBV15 and TRBJ2-7): DAMVIQNPRYQVTQFGKPVTLSCSQTLNHNVMYWYQQKSSQAPKLLFHYYDKDFNNEADTPDNFQSRRPNTSFCFLDIRSPGLGDTAMYLCATSRGLNLGGEGEQYFGPGTRLTVT.

The chain has TRBV7-2 and TRBJ1-2; no firm D call. Trimming shortened V by 1 base and J by 8 bases, and 11 bases separated the two germline ends. The CDR3 has 13 amino acids. CDR1 and CDR2 (germline): SGHTA, FQGNSA. The CDR3 DNA follows: TGTGCCAGCAGCTTAGAAGCTTTTAACGGCTACACCTTC. It is translated as CASSLEAFNGYTF.

This chain connects TRBV6-4 to TRBJ1-1; D unclear. The CDR3 sequence is 14 residues long. The germline V gene encodes CDR1 MRHNA and CDR2 SNTAGT. Between the trimmed V and J ends, which lost 2 bases and 3 bases, there was a span of 10 bases. The CDR3 loop is CASSDEGPHTEAFF. The CDR3 nucleotides read TGTGCCAGCAGTGACGAGGGTCCTCACACTGAAGCTTTCTTT.

CDR3 loop: CATAGTGGYEQYF. The CDR3 region has the DNA TGTGCCACAGCCGGGACGGGGGGCTACGAGCAGTACTTC. V usage is TRBV27 and J usage is TRBJ2-7, with 7 bases aligning to TRBD2. CDR1 and CDR2 from the germline V gene are MNHEY and SMNVEV (reference sequence). The length of the CDR3 is 13 residues. With 10 bases clipped from V and 3 bases from J, the junction kept 9 bases outside the gene matches.